One sample yielded the 2 T cell receptor beta chains listed below, sequenced in a study of T-cell reconstitution after alpha-beta-depleted transplantation in children. TCRbeta library construction was performed incorporating unique molecular identifiers. A single record per CDR3 protein comes from TCRdb applying MiXCR to the PCR reads. The profile shows fewer than 750,000 distinct CDR3 sequences, more than 20% of them singletons. Sequenced here: PBMCs, mostly from graft donor cells, sampled 360 days after TCRalphabeta/CD19-depleted stem cell transplant. The receptors shown here come from a boy younger than two who had a stem cell transplant for acute myeloid leukemia, so the T cells may come from the graft donor.

This chain links TRBV20-1 with TRBJ2-7; 7 nucleotides agree with TRBD2. V lost 6 bases and J lost 2; bases outside the gene matches: 10. The CDR3 is 14 amino acids. Per the germline V gene, CDR1 is DFQATT and CDR2 is SNEGSKA (reference sequence). The chain's CDR3 is CSAPRGGITYEQYF. DNA for the CDR3: TGCAGTGCCCCGAGGGGAGGGATAACCTACGAGCAGTACTTC.

This clonotype was seen ten or more times. The J gene is TRBJ2-2, the V gene TRBV18, with D tentatively TRBD2 (6 bases). This CDR3 is 17 amino acids long. The germline CDR1 and CDR2 sequences are KGHSH and LQKENI. V shed 3 bases and J shed 1 base, with 15 bases lying between them. The CDR3 DNA sequence: TGTGCCAGCTCACCGTTTAAGGGACTCCAGAACACCGGGGAGCTGTTTTTT. Its protein product is CASSPFKGLQNTGELFF.